Shown below are 29 T cell receptor beta chains from a single sample sequenced in a study of CD8 T cells in ankylosing spondylitis. TCRdb redid the calling of the 5' RACE reads with MiXCR, one entry per CDR3 protein. The repertoire holds approximately 350,000 distinct CDR3 sequences, with roughly 14% as singletons. Sequenced input: blood, either unsorted or a sorted T cell fraction (not recorded which). These receptor sequences come from a male donor with ankylosing spondylitis or in good health (not recorded which).

This clonotype showed up just once. This chain joins TRBV3-1 and TRBJ2-5, with D tentatively TRBD1 or TRBD2 (5 bases each). Germline values: CDR1 LGHDT, CDR2 YNNKEL (reference sequence). V lost 4 bases, J lost 0 bases, and 15 bases lay in between. This CDR3 spans 16 amino acids. The CDR3 DNA is TGTGCCAGCAGCCGCTTGGGACCGCTCTACCAAGAGACCCAGTACTTC. Translated, it gives CASSRLGPLYQETQYF.

The chain couples TRBV5-1 to TRBJ1-2; perhaps TRBD1 as D (5 bases). Germline assignment: CDR1 SGHRS and CDR2 YFSETQ. V shed 0 bases and J shed 0 bases, with 9 bases lying between them. The CDR3 totals 15 residues. CDR3 sequence: CASSLAWGANYGYTF. In nucleotides, the CDR3 is TGCGCCAGCAGCTTGGCATGGGGGGCTAACTATGGCTACACCTTC.

J is TRBJ1-5 and V is TRBV6-1; D uncertain. The V and J ends lost 2 bases and 3 bases respectively, with 5 bases between them. Germline assignment: CDR1 MNHNS and CDR2 SASEGT. The CDR3 has 13 amino acids. The chain's CDR3 is CASSETFNQPQHF. The CDR3 DNA reads as TGTGCCAGCAGTGAAACGTTCAATCAGCCCCAGCATTTT.

There are a few counts of this clonotype. The rearrangement links TRBV25-1 to TRBJ2-1, with D possibly TRBD2 on 6 matching bases. The CDR3 spans 13 residues. Germline V lookup: CDR1 MGHDK, CDR2 SYGVNS. V was cut by 8 bases and J by 4 bases, with 12 bases left in between. The DNA for the CDR3 is TGTGCCAGCCGGGACTTCATGTACAATGAGCAGTTCTTC. It translates to CASRDFMYNEQFF. Supplemented by reference TRBV25-1 and TRBJ2-1, the full variable domain reads EADIYQTPRYLVIGTGKKITLECSQTMGHDKMYWYQQDPGMELHLIHYSYGVNSTEKGDLSSESTVSRIRTEHFPLTLESARPSHTSQYLCASRDFMYNEQFFGPGTRLTVL.

This clonotype was seen ten or more times. This chain joins TRBV5-1 and TRBJ2-1; the D is unclear. Between the trimmed V and J ends, which lost 0 bases and 4 bases, there was a span of 11 bases. From germline, CDR1 is SGHRS and CDR2 YFSETQ. There are 15 residues in the CDR3. The chain's CDR3 is CASSLGPVGYNEQFF. CDR3 coding DNA: TGCGCCAGCAGCTTGGGGCCCGTCGGGTACAATGAGCAGTTCTTC.

The sample holds a few counts of this clonotype. V is TRBV12-3 or TRBV12-4 and J is TRBJ2-3, with no clear D. This CDR3 spans 14 amino acids. V lost 6 bases and J lost 0, with 10 bases in between. The DNA of the CDR3 is TGTGCCAGCAGCCAATCACAGAGCACAGATACGCAGTATTTT. Protein sequence: CASSQSQSTDTQYF.

CDR3 protein: CASSKEILLIPEAFF. For the CDR3, the DNA is TGTGCCAGCAGCAAAGAAATCCTGCTAATCCCTGAAGCTTTCTTT. The chain links TRBV21-1 to TRBJ1-1. TRBV21-1 is noted as a pseudogene. The length of the CDR3 is 15 residues.

This clonotype has more than one count but fewer than ten. This rearrangement joins TRBV4-1 to TRBJ2-1; 11 nucleotides line up with TRBD2. This CDR3 region has 17 residues. Trimming at V came to 3 bases and at J to 8 bases, leaving 12 bases not matched to a gene. Germline CDR1 MGHRA, CDR2 YSYEKL. As DNA, the CDR3 is TGCGCCAGCAGCCACCCCGGGATAGCGGGGGGGCCACATGAGCAGTTCTTC. Amino acids: CASSHPGIAGGPHEQFF.

This clonotype was recorded a few times. This chain links TRBV5-1 with TRBJ2-1; D gene ambiguous. V lost 2 bases and J lost 7, with 13 bases in between. In germline, CDR1 is SGHRS, CDR2 YFSETQ. This CDR3 comprises 14 residues. The CDR3 sequence: CASSFSPLGNEQFF. CDR3 coding DNA: TGCGCCAGCAGCTTTAGTCCTTTGGGGAATGAGCAGTTCTTC.

The genes are TRBV7-6 and TRBJ2-2; 15 nucleotides match TRBD2. Looked up from germline, CDR1 is SGHVS and CDR2 is FNYEAQ. The CDR3 extends over 18 amino acids. Losses at the gene ends were 4 bases for V and 4 bases for J; bases not matched to a gene: 7. The CDR3 coding sequence is TGTGCCAGCAGCTCGAACGGACTAGCGGGAGGGTTCACCGGGGAGCTGTTTTTT. Its protein product is CASSSNGLAGGFTGELFF.

This clonotype has only a few counts. J is TRBJ2-7 and V is TRBV5-1, with 9 bases matching TRBD1. The germline CDR1 and CDR2 sequences are SGHRS and YFSETQ. The CDR3 runs to 14 residues. V shed 6 bases, J shed 2 bases, and the junction held 6 bases outside the gene matches. The CDR3 sequence: CASKSRQGAYEQYF. In nucleotides, the CDR3 is TGCGCCAGCAAATCGAGACAGGGGGCCTACGAGCAGTACTTC. The full variable domain, completed using reference TRBV5-1 and TRBJ2-7, is KAGVTQTPRYLIKTRGQQVTLSCSPISGHRSVSWYQQTPGQGLQFLFEYFSETQRNKGNFPGRFSGRQFSNSRSEMNVSTLELGDSALYLCASKSRQGAYEQYFGPGTRLTVT.

This clonotype appeared a few times. This sequence joins TRBV5-1 and TRBJ1-1; 7 bases match TRBD1. V shed 3 bases, J shed 4 bases, and the junction held 3 bases outside the gene matches. CDR1 and CDR2 (germline): SGHRS, YFSETQ. This CDR3 has 13 residues. The CDR3 reads CASSYWDSTEAFF. The DNA for the CDR3 is TGCGCCAGCAGCTATTGGGACAGCACTGAAGCTTTCTTT.

The rearrangement joins TRBV9 to TRBJ2-1; tentative D call: TRBD1 (5 bases). V was shortened by 0 bases and J by 8 bases, with 12 bases between the two germline ends. Per the germline V gene, CDR1 is SGDLS and CDR2 is YYNGEE. This CDR3 has 14 amino acids. For the CDR3, the DNA is TGTGCCAGCAGCGTAGAAAGGCAGGGCGATGAGCAGTTCTTC. This translates into CASSVERQGDEQFF.

This clonotype turned up a few times. The V and J genes are TRBV6-1 and TRBJ2-6; 7 bases align to TRBD1. The CDR3 spans 16 residues. Trimming took 2 bases from V and 4 from J; bases not matched to a gene: 5. Germline CDR1 MNHNS, CDR2 SASEGT. The CDR3 DNA follows: TGTGCCAGCAGTGAATCGACAGGGACGGGGGCCAACGTCCTGACTTTC. Its protein is CASSESTGTGANVLTF.

The chain combines TRBV5-1 with TRBJ2-1; the D gene is possibly TRBD2 (6 bases). Germline lookup yields CDR1 SGHRS and CDR2 YFSETQ. This CDR3 comprises 16 residues. The germline V and J ends were trimmed by 0 bases and 1 base, with 11 bases remaining between them. The CDR3 reads CASSLGGGTSYNEQFF. CDR3 DNA: TGCGCCAGCAGCTTGGGGGGCGGGACTTCCTACAATGAGCAGTTCTTC.

The chain couples TRBV5-1 to TRBJ2-7; D might be TRBD2 (6 bases). The length of the CDR3 is 14 residues. The ends were cut back, 0 bases at V and 2 bases at J, with 9 bases in the middle. Germline V gene lookup returns CDR1 SGHRS and CDR2 YFSETQ. CDR3 residues: CASSLELAPYEQYF. CDR3 coding DNA: TGCGCCAGCAGCTTGGAACTAGCCCCCTACGAGCAGTACTTC.

This clonotype turned up a few times. The genes are TRBV3-1 and TRBJ1-1; a weak D match, TRBD1 (6 bases). Trimming took 8 bases from V and 5 from J, leaving 18 bases between them. Germline loops: CDR1 LGHDT, CDR2 YNNKEL (reference sequence). The CDR3 is 14 amino acids. In DNA, the CDR3 is TGTGCCAGCCACTCGGGGGGGGCAGGTACTGAAGCTTTCTTT. The encoded protein is CASHSGGAGTEAFF.

This clonotype showed up just once. The chain combines TRBV7-2 with TRBJ2-3; the D is unclear. The V gene's germline CDR1 is SGHTA and CDR2 FQGNSA. CDR3 size: 15 residues. V lost 3 bases and J 2 bases, leaving 12 bases between the germline ends. DNA for the CDR3: TGTGCCAGCAGCTTCAGACATCTTCCCACAGATACGCAGTATTTT. Protein: CASSFRHLPTDTQYF.

This clonotype has a handful of counts. The chain combines TRBV5-1 with TRBJ1-1; D possibly corresponds to TRBD1 (6 bases). Trimming shortened V by 7 bases and J by 2 bases, and 15 bases separated the two germline ends. In germline, CDR1 is SGHRS, CDR2 YFSETQ. This CDR3 has 14 amino acids. CDR3 nucleotide sequence: TGCGCCAGCTCACAGGGACGCCCAAACACTGAAGCTTTCTTT. Protein product: CASSQGRPNTEAFF.

V and J are TRBV20-1 and TRBJ1-5; a weak D match, TRBD1 (6 bases). CDR1 and CDR2 (germline): DFQATT, SNEGSKA (reference sequence). Trimming removed 5 bases at V and 4 bases at J, with 15 bases between. This CDR3 is built from 14 residues. The CDR3 spells CSAGGGAGNQPQHF. The CDR3 region has the DNA TGCAGTGCTGGAGGGGGGGCAGGTAATCAGCCCCAGCATTTT.

This clonotype was seen only once. V gene TRBV18 combines with J gene TRBJ2-7, with D possibly matching TRBD1 (5 bases). The V end lost 6 bases, the J end lost 3 bases, and 18 bases lay between the germline ends. This CDR3 spans 15 amino acids. Germline loops: CDR1 KGHSH, CDR2 LQKENI. In nucleotides, the CDR3 is TGTGCCAGCTCCCCAGGGCCCGACAGAAACTACGAGCAGTACTTC. This codes for CASSPGPDRNYEQYF.

The V gene is TRBV12-3 or TRBV12-4, the J gene TRBJ2-7; a possible D gene is TRBD2 (6 bases). The CDR3 is 16 residues long. The V and J ends lost 3 bases and 7 bases respectively, with 22 bases between them. CDR3 nucleotides: TGTGCCAGCAGTTTGGTCGGCGGGATGGGAGGTCGGGAGCAGTACTTC. Translation gives CASSLVGGMGGREQYF.

There are a few counts of this clonotype. The rearrangement joins TRBV10-1 to TRBJ2-2; D is possibly TRBD2 (6 bases). The CDR3 spans 15 residues. V was clipped by 3 bases and J by 4 bases, with 12 bases between them. CDR1 WNHNN and CDR2 SYGVQD come from the germline V gene (reference sequence). CDR3 sequence reads: CASSDARRGTGELFF. CDR3 sequence (DNA): TGCGCCAGCAGTGACGCCCGGCGGGGCACCGGGGAGCTGTTTTTT.

The chain joins TRBV12-3 or TRBV12-4 to TRBJ2-3, with D perhaps TRBD2 (6 bases). The CDR3 has 15 amino acids. Trimming shortened V by 4 bases and J by 2 bases, and 13 bases separated the two germline ends. The DNA for the CDR3 is TGTGCCAGCAGTTCGGGGCGGGGCGACACAGATACGCAGTATTTT. Its protein product is CASSSGRGDTDTQYF.

This clonotype was found many times. This chain links TRBV27 with TRBJ2-1; 10 bases map to TRBD2. The CDR3 is 14 residues long. The V gene end was trimmed by 6 bases and the J gene end by 9 bases; junction bases not matched to a gene: 8. Germline lookup yields CDR1 MNHEY and CDR2 SMNVEV (reference sequence). The DNA of the CDR3 is TGTGCCAGCAGATCAGCGGGGGGGCCCGGTGAGCAGTTCTTC. It yields the protein CASRSAGGPGEQFF.

The J gene is TRBJ2-7, the V gene TRBV2; D gene ambiguous. The ends were cut back, 3 bases at V and 6 bases at J, with 9 bases in the middle. The germline gives CDR1 SNHLY, CDR2 FYNNEI. The CDR3 runs to 12 residues. Here the CDR3 DNA reads TGTGCCAGCAGTGAGTCTTCGACCGAGCAGTACTTC. Encoded protein: CASSESSTEQYF.

This clonotype came up a few times. The V gene is TRBV3-1, the J gene TRBJ1-1; tentative D call: TRBD1 (5 bases). Germline V gene data show CDR1 as LGHDT and CDR2 as YNNKEL (reference sequence). Trimming pared 3 bases from V and 5 bases from J, leaving 16 bases between. The CDR3 consists of 15 residues. CDR3 bases: TGTGCCAGCAGCCATCGGACATCCCGGCGGACTGAAGCTTTCTTT. Translation gives CASSHRTSRRTEAFF.

This clonotype was detected a few times. CDR3 sequence (DNA): TGTGCCAGCAGCCAATGGTTCGGTTCACCCCTCCACTTT. Translating gives CASSQWFGSPLHF. V usage is TRBV12-3 or TRBV12-4 and J usage is TRBJ1-6; D gene unclear. Deletions cut 6 bases from V and 9 bases from J, with 12 bases between. The CDR3 is 13 residues long.

This clonotype was counted only a few times. The chain recombines TRBV5-1 with TRBJ2-3; TRBD1 or TRBD2 may be the D gene (5 bases each). Germline lookup yields CDR1 SGHRS and CDR2 YFSETQ. V was cut by 3 bases and J by 5 bases, with 13 bases left in between. The CDR3 is 14 amino acids. The CDR3 region has the DNA TGCGCCAGCAGCTGGGGGACGGGTAGAGATACGCAGTATTTT. Protein sequence: CASSWGTGRDTQYF.